This section outlines one T cell receptor (beta chain) sequence together with its context. The antigen is not known. CDR1 and CDR2 (germline): MDHEN, SYDVKM. V was pared by 4 bases and J by 2 bases, with 13 bases between. The CDR3 extends over 15 amino acids. The sample belongs to a study of OX40 agonist ivuxolimab in advanced cancers. TCRdb's table, derived via immunoSEQ multiplex PCR, lists solely in-frame clones and lacks some. The sample carries around 67,000 clones, around 80% recorded once. Study-wide points: Doses of 0.1 to 3.0 mg/kg were accompanied by clonal expansion of CD4+ and CD8+ blood T cells by week 6.

This sequence joins TRBV28 and TRBJ2-3; TRBD2 is a possible D gene (5 bases). The starting material was CD4+ or CD8+ T cells sorted from blood, obtained in a trial of the OX40 agonist ivuxolimab. The TCR comes from an adult with an advanced solid tumor such as melanoma, head and neck, liver or kidney cancer. CDR3 in DNA: TGTGCCAGCAGTTCGGACTCAATAACCACAGATACGCAGTATTTT. The encoded protein is CASSSDSITTDTQYF.